This T cell receptor (beta chain) stems from a study of brain T cells in children with intractable seizures. Sequenced by immunoSEQ multiplex PCR; TCRdb stores in-frame clones only, minus some. The table shows about 340,000 clones, with 93% occurring only once. Trimming removed 0 bases from V and 4 bases from J, with 18 bases in between. The CDR3 sequence is 17 residues long. Germline V gene data show CDR1 as MGHRA and CDR2 as YSYEKL. Regarding time point: blood from clinic visit 5 months post-surgery; TSC patient then seizure free. Before surgery, patients took at least one anti-epileptic drug. The chain recombines TRBV4-1 with TRBJ1-2; D is perhaps TRBD1 (6 bases). The material sequenced was peripheral blood, taken about 5 months after surgery. This sequence originates from a boy younger than two with tuberous sclerosis and intractable seizures. The CDR3 bases are TGCGCCAGCAGCCAAGATCGTGGGGGCTGGGAGAGCTATGGCTACACCTTC. Encoded protein: CASSQDRGGWESYGYTF.